This T cell receptor (beta chain) was captured by sequencing in a study of immune characterization of retroperitoneal liposarcoma. There are 16 residues in the CDR3. Germline V gene lookup returns CDR1 MNHNS and CDR2 SASEGT. Trimming shortened V by 1 base and J by 0 bases, and 10 bases separated the two germline ends. In TCRdb, the PCR reads were re-called with MiXCR into one record per CDR3 protein. Counted here are fewer than 3,000 distinct CDR3 sequences, about 45% occurring once; the ten biggest clones make up around 50%. Sample: tumor tissue. The chain uses TRBV6-1 and TRBJ2-1; D gene ambiguous. This TCR was sampled from a male donor with retroperitoneal liposarcoma. In nucleotides, the CDR3 is TGTGCCAGCAGTGAAGGGGCCGATAGCTCCTACAATGAGCAGTTCTTC. It is translated as CASSEGADSSYNEQFF.